The TCR beta chain described here comes from a study of CD8 T cells in ankylosing spondylitis (dated by TCRdb to about 2017). As for the study more broadly: To find TCR variants linked to disease, the study profiled T cell receptor beta repertoires in ankylosing spondylitis patients and healthy donors. The whole study cohort included about a hundred healthy donors and 20 to 30 ankylosing spondylitis patients. Peripheral blood was sampled, and synovial fluid was also collected from ankylosing spondylitis patients.

What the work shows at the level of the full study, not this receptor alone: The disease-linked clones had a CD8+ phenotype and were found at relatively low frequencies in peripheral blood. Some of the motif variants had been reported before in the synovial fluid and blood of reactive arthritis patients, a finding that suggests common disease-initiation mechanisms. Significant enrichment of the disease-linked clones was reported in matched synovial fluid samples from ankylosing spondylitis patients. Blood from ankylosing spondylitis patients appeared to be characterized by a TCR beta motif composed of about eight highly homologous amino acid variants.

This clonotype has ten or more counts. The specificity of this receptor is unknown. No quality values exist for individual bases; no much larger clone is one base distant. CDR1 and CDR2 are drawn from the germline V gene: MNHEY, SVGAGI. V and J are truncated by 2 bases and 5 bases respectively, leaving an intervening sequence of 15 bases. Including cysteine and phenylalanine, the CDR3 has 15 amino acids. Only the CDR3 region is kept as DNA, spanning 45 bases read in frame from base 1. TCRdb names Illumina HiSeq 2500 as the instrument used. TCR beta libraries were prepared by quantitative 5'-RACE with molecular barcodes. The published analysis was carried out like this. To identify disease-linked TCR variants, a new computational method was used, one built on a probabilistic model of VDJ rearrangement. The public reads were reprocessed in TCRdb via fastp at Q25 and MiXCR, keeping in-frame beta chains. Every distinct CDR3 protein forms one entry, paired with its most common genes and DNA. These V and J calls rely on TCRdb rather than the paper's analysis. The sample data list some 700,000 distinct CDR3 sequences, and 19% of these were observed just once. The top ten clonotypes cover about a fifth of the sample.

The sequenced material came from blood, either unsorted or a sorted T cell fraction (not recorded which). The TCR sequence derives from a male donor with ankylosing spondylitis. The sequence joins TRBV6-5 to TRBJ1-1; tentative D gene TRBD1, with 6 bases matching. The CDR3: CASSYDPRGRTEAFF. In nucleotide form, the sequence is TGTGCCAGCAGTTACGATCCCAGGGGACGAACTGAAGCTTTCTTT.